A selection of T cell receptor beta chains follows, all from one sample in a study of shared clonotypes between healthy human individuals. Assay used: immunoSEQ multiplex PCR; TCRdb lists only in-frame clones, some missing. The sample shows about 2.4 million clones, more than 90% of them seen only once. Specimen: naive CD4+ T cells sorted from blood. All receptors derive from a man aged 18 to 30 in good health. The conserved cysteine and the conserved F or W are not part of the CDR3 here.

v_gene: TRBV10-3; j_gene: TRBJ2-1; len: 14; CDR3aa: AISGGLAGDYNEQF
v_gene: TRBV15; j_gene: TRBJ2-2; len: 13; CDR3aa: ATSRATGNTGELF
v_gene: TRBV30; j_gene: TRBJ2-1; len: 10; CDR3aa: AWNQGGGEQF
v_gene: TRBV2; j_gene: TRBJ2-7; len: 14; CDR3aa: ASLLTLDRVTYEQY
v_gene: TRBV30; j_gene: TRBJ2-3; len: 9; CDR3aa: AWMRTDTQY
v_gene: TRBV5-1; j_gene: TRBJ1-4; len: 14; CDR3aa: ASSGGRGQGNEKLF
v_gene: TRBV7-3; j_gene: TRBJ2-5; len: 12; CDR3aa: ASSLTGVGETQY
v_gene: TRBV29-1; j_gene: TRBJ2-1; len: 12; CDR3aa: SVEVAGRYNEQF
v_gene: TRBV6-5; j_gene: TRBJ1-2; len: 12; CDR3aa: ASSQPTGDYGYT
v_gene: TRBV2; j_gene: TRBJ2-1; len: 16; CDR3aa: ASSATPLAGGTYNEQF
v_gene: TRBV4-1; j_gene: TRBJ1-3; len: 14; CDR3aa: ASSQEEGFSGNTIY
v_gene: TRBV28; j_gene: TRBJ2-1; len: 14; CDR3aa: ASSVTGTLGYNEQF
v_gene: TRBV10-3; j_gene: TRBJ2-7; len: 14; CDR3aa: AISESRGASSYEQY
v_gene: TRBV7-6; j_gene: TRBJ2-1; len: 11; CDR3aa: ASSPPARDEQF
v_gene: TRBV30; j_gene: TRBJ1-2; len: 9; CDR3aa: AWSVITGYT
v_gene: TRBV23-1; j_gene: TRBJ1-6; len: 19; CDR3aa: ASSQSVLCIRPSGYNSPLH
v_gene: TRBV4-3; j_gene: TRBJ1-5; len: 15; CDR3aa: ASSQEGLGGSNQPQH
v_gene: TRBV5-1; j_gene: TRBJ2-5; len: 12; CDR3aa: ASSLVQTQETQY
v_gene: TRBV9; j_gene: TRBJ2-2; len: 12; CDR3aa: ASSVTQGAGELF
v_gene: TRBV4-1; j_gene: TRBJ2-3; len: 17; CDR3aa: ASSQGTSGSRSSTDTQY
v_gene: TRBV10-1; j_gene: TRBJ1-1; len: 12; CDR3aa: ASSSRDTATEAF
v_gene: TRBV7-9; j_gene: TRBJ2-3; len: 13; CDR3aa: ASSLGLAPSATQY
v_gene: TRBV5-5; j_gene: TRBJ2-7; len: 13; CDR3aa: ASSFLTGKRYEQY
v_gene: TRBV27; j_gene: TRBJ2-7; len: 12; CDR3aa: ASSTGQSSYEQY
v_gene: TRBV28; j_gene: TRBJ1-1; len: 9; CDR3aa: ASSLGPEAF
v_gene: TRBV30; j_gene: TRBJ1-5; len: 12; CDR3aa: AWSEHHSNQPQH
v_gene: TRBV7-2; j_gene: TRBJ2-3; len: 13; CDR3aa: ASSFYLAGADTQY
v_gene: TRBV18; j_gene: TRBJ2-7; len: 11; CDR3aa: ASSSITWVEQY
v_gene: TRBV28; j_gene: TRBJ2-7; len: 12; CDR3aa: ASHTRGASYEQY
v_gene: TRBV30; j_gene: TRBJ1-4; len: 12; CDR3aa: AWSVGQPNEKLF
v_gene: TRBV2; j_gene: TRBJ1-3; len: 10; CDR3aa: ASSDRGNTIY
v_gene: TRBV18; j_gene: TRBJ1-2; len: 13; CDR3aa: ASSPQSGNNYGYT
v_gene: TRBV30; j_gene: TRBJ2-7; len: 9; CDR3aa: AWSGYDEQY
v_gene: TRBV5-6; j_gene: TRBJ1-5; len: 11; CDR3aa: ASSSGRQQPQH
v_gene: TRBV30; j_gene: TRBJ1-3; len: 17; CDR3aa: AWSYPRDREGSSGNTIY
v_gene: TRBV30; j_gene: TRBJ1-1; len: 9; CDR3aa: AWSFAAEAF
v_gene: TRBV5-1; j_gene: TRBJ2-4; len: 14; CDR3aa: ASSSGQGVDKNIQY
v_gene: TRBV9; j_gene: TRBJ2-1; len: 12; CDR3aa: ASSVAGVYNEQF
v_gene: TRBV4-1; j_gene: TRBJ1-3; len: 14; CDR3aa: ASSQDWDLSGNTIY
v_gene: TRBV28; j_gene: TRBJ1-2; len: 12; CDR3aa: ASSFSSVYYGYT
v_gene: TRBV5-5; j_gene: TRBJ2-7; len: 12; CDR3aa: ASSGDRVKGEQY
v_gene: TRBV7-9; j_gene: TRBJ2-7; len: 13; CDR3aa: ASSLGGKRIYEQY
v_gene: TRBV18; j_gene: TRBJ2-6; len: 16; CDR3aa: ASSPPVGGPTGANVLT
v_gene: TRBV18; j_gene: TRBJ2-2; len: 13; CDR3aa: ASSQEQGFAGELF
v_gene: TRBV28; j_gene: TRBJ1-3; len: 10; CDR3aa: ASSLSGNTIY
v_gene: TRBV30; j_gene: TRBJ2-3; len: 17; CDR3aa: AWSERPGTSGRRTDTQY
v_gene: TRBV7-2; j_gene: TRBJ2-1; len: 13; CDR3aa: ASSEAGGNYNEQF
v_gene: TRBV5-4; j_gene: TRBJ2-7; len: 13; CDR3aa: ASSWGLAGNYEQY
v_gene: TRBV12-5; j_gene: TRBJ2-5; len: 12; CDR3aa: ASGLSAGGETQY
v_gene: TRBV5-4; j_gene: TRBJ2-7; len: 12; CDR3aa: ASRPRQGSYEQY